This T cell receptor (beta chain) was identified during a study of blood T cell repertoires in COVID-19. About the research overall: The samples span acute and convalescent COVID-19 from the United States, Italy and Spain.

Across about two dozen US areas, participants ranged in age from about 18 to 90 years. Participants reported their clinical history, and cohort assignment relied on those reports. The CDR3 has 14 residues. Per the germline V gene, CDR1 is SNHLY and CDR2 is FYNNEI. J gave up 4 bases and V 7 bases, and 7 bases lay outside the gene matches. How the authors handled the data: Amplifying reference gene primers gave estimates of nucleated cell counts. Measured with immunoSEQ multiplex PCR; TCRdb has only the in-frame clones, and not every one. For V, J and clone size, that table is used; D and trimming come from the DNA. Of 300,000 to 350,000 clones in the sample, 85% to 90% were seen once.

The receptor was isolated from a woman in her twenties or thirties who had been exposed to COVID-19. The chain combines TRBV2 with TRBJ2-7; 10 nucleotides agree with TRBD2. Material for sequencing was PBMCs or T cells enriched from blood (not recorded which). The CDR3 loop reads CASISSGRGYEQYF. The CDR3 nucleotides read TGTGCCAGCATTTCAAGCGGGAGGGGATACGAGCAGTACTTC.